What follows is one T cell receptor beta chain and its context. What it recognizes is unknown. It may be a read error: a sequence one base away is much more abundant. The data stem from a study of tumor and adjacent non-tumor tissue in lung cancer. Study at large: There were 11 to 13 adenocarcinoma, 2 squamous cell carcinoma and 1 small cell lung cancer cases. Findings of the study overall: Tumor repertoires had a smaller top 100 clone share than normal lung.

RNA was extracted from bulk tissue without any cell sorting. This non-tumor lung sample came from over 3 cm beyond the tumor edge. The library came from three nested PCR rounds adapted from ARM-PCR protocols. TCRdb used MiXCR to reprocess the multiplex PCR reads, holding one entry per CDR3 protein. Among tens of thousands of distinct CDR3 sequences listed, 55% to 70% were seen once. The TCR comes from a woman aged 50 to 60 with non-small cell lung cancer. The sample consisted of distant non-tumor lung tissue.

CDR3 DNA: TGTGCCAGCAGTCGGAGTCGAATATCCACTGAAGCTTCCTTT. Its protein is CASSRSRISTEASF. The rearrangement links TRBV28 to TRBJ1-1; no clear D. The CDR3 extends over 14 amino acids. CDR1 and CDR2 from the germline V gene are MDHEN and SYDVKM.